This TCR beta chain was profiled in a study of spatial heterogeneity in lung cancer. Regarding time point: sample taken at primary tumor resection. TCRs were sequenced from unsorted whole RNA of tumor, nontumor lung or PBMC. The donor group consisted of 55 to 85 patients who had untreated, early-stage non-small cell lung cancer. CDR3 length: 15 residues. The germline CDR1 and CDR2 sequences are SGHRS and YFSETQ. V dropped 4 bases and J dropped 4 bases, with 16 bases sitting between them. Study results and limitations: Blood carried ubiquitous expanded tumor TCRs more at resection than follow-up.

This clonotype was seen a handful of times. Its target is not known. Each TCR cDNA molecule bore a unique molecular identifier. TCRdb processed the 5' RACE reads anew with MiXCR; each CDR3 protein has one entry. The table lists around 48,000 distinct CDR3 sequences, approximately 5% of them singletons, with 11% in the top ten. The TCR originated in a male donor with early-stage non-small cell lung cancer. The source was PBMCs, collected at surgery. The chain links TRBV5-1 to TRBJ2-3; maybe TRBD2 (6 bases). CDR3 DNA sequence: TGCGCCAGCAGCCTGACCGGGAGTAGGCCAGATACGCAGTATTTT. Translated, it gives CASSLTGSRPDTQYF.